This T cell receptor beta chain was captured in a study of blood T cell repertoires in COVID-19. Study information: Both acute and convalescent COVID-19 samples were obtained from the United States, Italy and Spain. T cells, B-cell-depleted T cells, or PBMCs provided the cDNA or gDNA that served as material.

V dropped 0 bases and J dropped 3; count of bases not matched to a gene: 18. CDR1 and CDR2 (germline): SGHDN, FVKESK. The CDR3 loop spans 20 amino acids. In the source study's methods: Reference gene primer amplification gave nucleated cell count estimates. Profiled with immunoSEQ multiplex PCR; TCRdb holds only in-frame clones, not every one. V, J and clone size are those of that table, while D and trimming were read from the DNA. The repertoire consists of roughly 120,000 clones, with roughly 85% occurring once and the leading ten covering approximately 1.5%. The TCR sequence derives from a man aged 40-50 years with acute or convalescent COVID-19. J is TRBJ2-7 and V is TRBV14; 9 bases fit TRBD1. Sample: peripheral blood. This CDR3 reads CASSQDRKGTGMPGGYEQYF. CDR3 in DNA: TGTGCCAGCAGCCAAGATCGAAAAGGGACAGGGATGCCGGGGGGCTACGAGCAGTACTTC.